A single TCR beta chain is shown here with its context. Its target is unknown. The primer mix had 60 Vbeta and 13 Jbeta primers. The table came from immunoSEQ multiplex PCR; TCRdb's copy has only in-frame clones and leaves some out. The sample includes about 130,000 clones, about 80% of them seen just once. Germline CDR1 reads SNHLY; CDR2 reads FYNNEI. The CDR3 is 12 amino acids. V was pared by 6 bases and J by 5 bases, with 8 bases between. This entry comes from a study of cytomegalovirus exposure and HLA in healthy donors. Study-level results: Being indistinguishable, some V segments were excluded, TRBV6-2 and TRBV6-3 among them. The authors enumerated roughly 180 TCR beta chains as linked to cytomegalovirus. Sequencing likely caused a cluster of highly shared sequence variants.

The origin of this receptor is a man aged 40-50 years in good health and CMV-seropositive. The sequenced material came from PBMCs. The V and J genes are TRBV2 and TRBJ1-3; D unresolved. CDR3 sequence (DNA): TGTGCCAGCAGCAATCAGAGAAACACCATATATTTT. Residues: CASSNQRNTIYF.